Following are 22 T cell receptor beta chains from one sample sequenced in a study of identical twins. Each CDR3 protein is one row after TCRdb ran MiXCR on the 5' RACE reads. This repertoire shows about 530,000 distinct CDR3 sequences, around 22% found once; its top ten account for approximately 0.48%. The sample was also reused in another study, on yellow fever vaccine responses in identical twins.

The sample taken for sequencing was CD4+ T cells sorted from blood. The receptors shown here come from a woman between 18 and 30 years old in good health.

This clonotype was seen more than once but under ten times. The CDR3 DNA is TGTGCCACCAGTGACGGACCGGGAGATGAGCAGTTCTTC. Translating it yields CATSDGPGDEQFF. The V and J genes are TRBV24-1 and TRBJ2-1; TRBD2 might be the D (6 bases). This CDR3 comprises 13 residues. V was cut by 4 bases and J by 8 bases, with 11 bases left in between. Germline V gives CDR1 KGHDR, CDR2 SFDVKD.

This clonotype was observed a handful of times. J is TRBJ2-5 and V is TRBV4-2; a possible D gene is TRBD1 (5 bases). V lost 0 bases, J lost 2 bases, and 13 bases lay in between. Germline V gene sequence: CDR1 LGHNA, CDR2 YNFKEQ. This CDR3 has 16 residues. CDR3 in DNA: TGTGCCAGCAGCCAAGATAGGACGGCAGGGCAAGAGACCCAGTACTTC. It translates to CASSQDRTAGQETQYF.

The chain employs TRBV2 and TRBJ1-2; D is unclear. Trimming pared 8 bases from V and 1 base from J, leaving 8 bases between. Germline CDR1 SNHLY, CDR2 FYNNEI. The CDR3 runs to 12 residues. The CDR3 here is CASGQSNYGYTF. CDR3 nucleotides: TGTGCCAGCGGGCAGAGTAACTATGGCTACACCTTC.

This clonotype was seen only a few times. The V and J genes are TRBV15 and TRBJ2-3; TRBD2 agrees at 13 bases. The germline CDR1 and CDR2 sequences are LNHNV and YYDKDF (reference sequence). The CDR3 length is 17 residues. V dropped 4 bases and J dropped 3; count of bases not matched to a gene: 7. The CDR3, as DNA: TGTGCCACCAGCAAACGACTAGCGGGGGGCCAGACAGATACGCAGTATTTT. It translates to CATSKRLAGGQTDTQYF.

This clonotype was counted a single time. The rearrangement links TRBV27 to TRBJ2-3, with 10 bases matching TRBD1. The germline gives CDR1 MNHEY, CDR2 SMNVEV (reference sequence). The CDR3 length is 15 residues. With 5 bases clipped from V and 7 bases from J, the junction kept 9 bases outside the gene matches. CDR3 protein: CASSTRDRGWYTQYF. The CDR3 DNA is TGTGCCAGCAGTACCCGGGACAGGGGCTGGTATACGCAGTATTTT.

This clonotype has only a few counts. The rearrangement uses TRBV5-1 and TRBJ2-3; D possibly corresponds to TRBD1 (6 bases). V lost 0 bases and J 2 bases, leaving 13 bases between the germline ends. CDR3 length: 16 residues. Germline CDR1 SGHRS, CDR2 YFSETQ. In DNA form, the CDR3 reads TGCGCCAGCAGCTTGGAGTTGGACAGACTCACAGATACGCAGTATTTT. Translation: CASSLELDRLTDTQYF.

This clonotype has a handful of counts. V is TRBV20-1 and J is TRBJ2-1; TRBD2 matches at 7 bases. Germline CDR1 DFQATT, CDR2 SNEGSKA (reference sequence). There are 11 residues in the CDR3. V trimming: 3 bases; J trimming: 9 bases; junction bases outside the gene matches: 2. In nucleotides, the CDR3 is TGCAGTGCTAGCGGGGGGAGTGAGCAGTTCTTC. It is translated as CSASGGSEQFF.

V gene TRBV7-9 combines with J gene TRBJ1-1; no reliable D call. Germline V CDR1 and CDR2: SEHNR, FQNEAQ (reference sequence). The germline V and J ends were trimmed by 2 bases and 7 bases, with 17 bases remaining between them. This CDR3 is built from 15 residues. The CDR3 region is CASSLSGNPTREAFF. The CDR3 DNA sequence: TGTGCCAGCAGCTTATCGGGAAATCCAACCCGTGAAGCTTTCTTT.

The chain joins TRBV20-1 to TRBJ1-2, with 9 bases matching TRBD1. The CDR3 is 13 residues long. Germline values: CDR1 DFQATT, CDR2 SNEGSKA (reference sequence). The V segment lost 6 bases and the J segment 2 bases; nucleotides outside the gene matches: 4. The CDR3 DNA sequence: TGCAGTGCCCCGACAGGGGGAAACTATGGCTACACCTTC. Protein product: CSAPTGGNYGYTF.

In its sample, this clonotype was seen a few times. The chain employs TRBV11-1 and TRBJ2-2, with 10 bases lining up with TRBD2. This CDR3 is 18 amino acids long. V trimming: 5 bases; J trimming: 2 bases; junction bases outside the gene matches: 11. Germline values: CDR1 SGHAT, CDR2 FQDESV (reference sequence). The DNA for the CDR3 is TGTGCCAGCAGCAAACGTCCGCTAGCGGGAGAAAACACCGGGGAGCTGTTTTTT. Amino acid sequence: CASSKRPLAGENTGELFF. The variable domain in full, with the rest retrieved from reference TRBV11-1 and TRBJ2-2, is EAEVAQSPRYKITEKSQAVAFWCDPISGHATLYWYRQILGQGPELLVQFQDESVVDDSQLPKDRFSAERLKGVDSTLKIQPAELGDSAMYLCASSKRPLAGENTGELFFGEGSRLTVL.

This clonotype was detected a few times. The chain links TRBV5-1 to TRBJ2-5; 8 bases line up with TRBD2. CDR3 size: 16 residues. Per germline, CDR1 SGHRS and CDR2 YFSETQ. V gave up 2 bases and J gave up 3 bases; unmatched junction bases: 9. The CDR3 here is CASSLRTSRTKETQYF. The CDR3 bases are TGCGCCAGCAGCTTAAGGACTAGCCGAACCAAAGAGACCCAGTACTTC.

The gene calls are TRBV20-1 and TRBJ2-2; D is unresolved. The CDR3 totals 14 residues. In germline, CDR1 is DFQATT, CDR2 SNEGSKA (reference sequence). Trimming removed 2 bases from V and 1 base from J, with 8 bases in between. The CDR3 spells CSARRAGNTGELFF. CDR3 bases: TGCAGTGCTAGACGGGCAGGGAACACCGGGGAGCTGTTTTTT.

This clonotype was detected only a few times. This chain connects TRBV5-1 to TRBJ2-2; D uncertain. This CDR3 has 15 residues. The germline V and J ends were trimmed by 4 bases and 6 bases, with 16 bases remaining between them. The germline gives CDR1 SGHRS, CDR2 YFSETQ. CDR3: CASSVIHAAAGELFF. CDR3 coding DNA: TGCGCCAGCAGCGTAATCCACGCGGCCGCCGGGGAGCTGTTTTTT. The full variable domain, with the rest looked up from reference TRBV5-1 and TRBJ2-2, is KAGVTQTPRYLIKTRGQQVTLSCSPISGHRSVSWYQQTPGQGLQFLFEYFSETQRNKGNFPGRFSGRQFSNSRSEMNVSTLELGDSALYLCASSVIHAAAGELFFGEGSRLTVL.

The V and J genes are TRBV6-2 or TRBV6-3 and TRBJ2-3; 8 bases are shared with TRBD2. CDR1 is MNHEY, CDR2 SVGEGT, per germline. There are 14 residues in the CDR3. J was trimmed by 4 bases and V by 2 bases; bases with no gene match: 2. DNA of the CDR3: TGTGCCAGCAGTTACGCGGGGGGTCCAGATACGCAGTATTTT. Protein: CASSYAGGPDTQYF.

The rearrangement uses TRBV7-8 and TRBJ2-7; 11 bases are shared with TRBD1. Germline values: CDR1 SGHVS, CDR2 FQNEAQ. This CDR3 has 17 amino acids. V gave up 0 bases and J gave up 2 bases; unmatched junction bases: 6. CDR3 sequence reads: CASSLATGTGGTYEQYF. The CDR3 DNA reads TGTGCCAGCAGCTTAGCCACCGGGACAGGGGGAACCTACGAGCAGTACTTC.

J is TRBJ2-4 and V is TRBV12-3 or TRBV12-4; D is undetermined. CDR3 length equals 14 residues. The V and J ends lost 2 bases and 0 bases respectively, with 5 bases between them. The DNA for the CDR3 is TGTGCCAGCAGTTTACTCGAAGCCAAAAACATTCAGTACTTC. It is translated as CASSLLEAKNIQYF.

The V and J genes are TRBV14 and TRBJ2-5, with TRBD1 identical over 7 bases. Trimming took 3 bases from V and 3 from J; bases not matched to a gene: 7. This CDR3 is 15 amino acids long. CDR1 SGHDN and CDR2 FVKESK come from the germline V gene. The DNA of the CDR3 is TGTGCCAGCAGCCACCGACAGGGAATAAAAGAGACCCAGTACTTC. Translated, it gives CASSHRQGIKETQYF.

The chain couples TRBV10-1 to TRBJ2-7; D possibly corresponds to TRBD1 (5 bases). Germline values: CDR1 WNHNN, CDR2 SYGVQD (reference sequence). CDR3 length equals 14 residues. The V end lost 0 bases, the J end lost 4 bases, and 10 bases lay between the germline ends. In nucleotides, the CDR3 is TGCGCCAGCAGTGAGTCGGGGCTAGGGTACGAGCAGTACTTC. It encodes CASSESGLGYEQYF.

This clonotype was recorded a few times. The V call is TRBV5-5, the J call TRBJ2-3; 12 nucleotides line up with TRBD2. CDR1 is SGHKS, CDR2 YYEKEE, per germline (reference sequence). With 4 bases clipped from V and 5 bases from J, the junction kept 11 bases outside the gene matches. This CDR3 has 17 amino acids. The CDR3 coding sequence is TGTGCCAGCAGCCCGTTCCCTAGCGGGGGGGCAGGAGATACGCAGTATTTT. Translated: CASSPFPSGGAGDTQYF.

This clonotype was seen a handful of times. This chain connects TRBV9 to TRBJ2-7; tentatively, D is TRBD2 (6 bases). Germline V CDR1 and CDR2: SGDLS, YYNGEE. V lost 0 bases and J 2 bases, leaving 15 bases between the germline ends. The CDR3 covers 16 residues. CDR3 region: CASSVGSGDGTYEQYF. The CDR3 region has the DNA TGTGCCAGCAGCGTAGGGTCGGGGGACGGAACCTACGAGCAGTACTTC.

In its sample, this clonotype was seen a few times. CDR3: CSVFGQGNTGELFF. The CDR3 DNA sequence: TGCAGCGTTTTCGGACAGGGGAACACCGGGGAGCTGTTTTTT. The rearrangement joins TRBV29-1 to TRBJ2-2, with 8 bases lining up with TRBD1. V lost 5 bases and J lost 1; bases outside the gene matches: 3. The length of the CDR3 is 14 residues. Germline V lookup: CDR1 SQVTM, CDR2 ANQGSEA.

This clonotype has more than one count but fewer than ten. This chain links TRBV11-3 with TRBJ2-4; D may match TRBD1 or TRBD2 (5 bases each). The V end lost 4 bases, the J end lost 8 bases, and 18 bases lay between the germline ends. This CDR3 has 15 amino acids. In germline, CDR1 is SGHNT, CDR2 YENEEA. CDR3 DNA sequence: TGTGCCAGCAGCTATGGGACCGCTATTGGTGACATTCAGTACTTC. Protein product: CASSYGTAIGDIQYF.